The rows below give T cell receptor beta chains drawn from one sample of a study of T cells in localized non-small cell lung cancer. Clones were read by immunoSEQ multiplex PCR, and TCRdb kept only the in-frame ones, dropping some. The table records over a thousand clones, under 30% of them present only once. This specimen was lung tumor tissue, taken before any cancer treatment. Receptor source: a man aged 35-69 years with stage I squamous cell lung carcinoma. Each CDR3 is given with its conserved first and last residue. D genes are given only for firm matches. Not every row has a clone size; where given, it reads once, few, many or a size class.

CDR3 protein	CDR3 DNA	D gene	V gene	J gene	clone size
CASSLDLREGSEQYF	TGTGCCAGCAGCTTAGACTTGCGGGAGGGCTCCGAGCAGTACTTC	TRBD2	TRBV11-3	TRBJ2-7	medium-sized
CASSASGGSDTQYF	TGTGCCAGCAGTGCCTCGGGGGGCTCAGATACGCAGTATTTT	-	TRBV28	TRBJ2-3	few
CASSPRGHPYEQYF	TGTGCCAGCAGCCCCCGCGGACACCCCTACGAGCAGTACTTC	-	TRBV9	TRBJ2-7	large
CASSLAGAGETQYF	TGTGCCAGCAGTCTAGCGGGAGCCGGAGAGACCCAGTACTTC	TRBD2	TRBV11-3	TRBJ2-5	medium-sized
CASSATGTDGYTF	TGTGCCAGCAGCGCTACCGGGACAGATGGCTACACCTTC	TRBD1	TRBV9	TRBJ1-2	-
CASSFPFVKETQYF	TGTGCCAGCAGCTTCCCCTTTGTAAAAGAGACCCAGTACTTC	-	TRBV11-3	TRBJ2-5	medium-sized
CSVRGSQETQYF	TGCAGCGTTCGGGGGTCACAAGAGACCCAGTACTTC	-	TRBV29-1	TRBJ2-5	-
CASSPDRGYNTGELFF	TGTGCCAGCAGCCCCGACCGGGGATATAACACCGGGGAGCTGTTTTTT	-	TRBV11-3	TRBJ2-2	few
CASSQDYIGGRHNYGYTF	TGCGCCAGCAGCCAAGATTATATTGGGGGGCGACATAACTATGGCTACACCTTC	-	TRBV23-1	TRBJ1-2	medium-sized
CATSTVAESTDTQYF	TGTGCCACCAGCACCGTAGCGGAAAGCACAGATACGCAGTATTTT	-	TRBV15	TRBJ2-3	-
CASSDGAYEQYF	TGCGCCAGCAGTGATGGAGCCTACGAGCAGTACTTC	-	TRBV10-2	TRBJ2-7	-
CASSPFFVNTEAFF	TGTGCCAGCAGCCCGTTTTTCGTGAACACTGAAGCTTTCTTT	-	TRBV11-3	TRBJ1-1	-
CASSVGKSGSVYEQYF	TGTGCCAGCAGCGTAGGAAAAAGCGGGAGTGTTTACGAGCAGTACTTC	TRBD2	TRBV9	TRBJ2-7	few
CASSLGDSNTGELFF	TGCGCCAGCAGCTTAGGGGATTCCAACACCGGGGAGCTGTTTTTT	-	TRBV5-1	TRBJ2-2	-
CASSQLLSGTGNQKLFF	TGTGCCAGCAGTCAGCTACTTTCCGGGACAGGGAATCAAAAACTGTTTTTT	TRBD1	TRBV6-8	TRBJ1-4	-
CASSLTQGESYEQYF	TGTGCCAGCAGCTTAACGCAGGGAGAGTCCTACGAGCAGTACTTC	-	TRBV11-3	TRBJ2-7	medium-sized
CASSGLAAGETQYF	TGTGCCAGTAGCGGACTAGCGGCTGGAGAGACCCAGTACTTC	TRBD2	TRBV19	TRBJ2-5	-
CASSSYSGGKETQYF	TGTGCCAGCAGCTCTTATTCAGGGGGCAAGGAGACCCAGTACTTC	TRBD1	TRBV6-8	TRBJ2-5	few
CASSLGRGGRATYEQYF	TGTGCCAGCAGCTTGGGCAGGGGAGGACGGGCGACCTACGAGCAGTACTTC	-	TRBV11-3	TRBJ2-7	-
CASQDWGIGTLYSNQPQHF	TGTGCCAGCCAAGATTGGGGTATCGGGACACTTTATAGCAATCAGCCCCAGCATTTT	-	TRBV19	TRBJ1-5	-
CAWTRDRQETQYF	TGTGCCTGGACCAGGGACAGACAAGAGACCCAGTACTTC	TRBD1	TRBV30	TRBJ2-5	few
CASSISGTTVRAIYF	TGTGCCAGTAGTATCTCAGGGACCACGGTGAGAGCCATATATTTT	-	TRBV19	TRBJ1-3	-
CASSPPQGGNEQYF	TGTGCCAGCTCACCCCCCCAGGGGGGAAACGAGCAGTACTTC	-	TRBV18	TRBJ2-7	-
CASSPSWQPRNTEAFF	TGTGCCAGCAGCCCATCCTGGCAGCCCAGGAACACTGAAGCTTTCTTT	-	TRBV11-3	TRBJ1-1	medium-sized
CASSQERGPGLMNTEAFF	TGCGCCAGCAGCCAAGAAAGGGGGCCAGGGTTGATGAACACTGAAGCTTTCTTT	TRBD1	TRBV4-1	TRBJ1-1	-
CASRLTSGRTDTQYF	TGTGCCAGCAGACTGACTAGCGGGAGAACAGATACGCAGTATTTT	TRBD2	TRBV6-7	TRBJ2-3	-
CSAGRGNTEAFF	TGCAGCGCCGGGAGGGGGAACACTGAAGCTTTCTTT	-	TRBV29-1	TRBJ1-1	-